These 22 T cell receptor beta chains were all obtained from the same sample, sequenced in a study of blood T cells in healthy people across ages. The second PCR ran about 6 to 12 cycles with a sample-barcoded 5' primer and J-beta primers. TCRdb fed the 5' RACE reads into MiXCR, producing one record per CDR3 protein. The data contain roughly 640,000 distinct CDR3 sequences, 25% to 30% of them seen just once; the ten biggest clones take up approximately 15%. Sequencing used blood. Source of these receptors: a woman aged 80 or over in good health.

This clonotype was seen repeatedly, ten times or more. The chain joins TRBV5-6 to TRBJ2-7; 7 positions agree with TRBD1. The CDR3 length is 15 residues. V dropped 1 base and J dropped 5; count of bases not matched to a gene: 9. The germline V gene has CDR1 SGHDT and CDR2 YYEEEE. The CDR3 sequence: CASSLPGQPNNEQYF. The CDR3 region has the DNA TGTGCCAGCAGCTTGCCGGGACAGCCTAATAACGAGCAGTACTTC.

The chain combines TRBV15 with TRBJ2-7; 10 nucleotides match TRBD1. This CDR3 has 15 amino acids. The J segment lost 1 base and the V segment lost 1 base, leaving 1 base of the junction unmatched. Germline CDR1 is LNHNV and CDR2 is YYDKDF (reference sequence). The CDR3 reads CATSRGQGASYEQYF. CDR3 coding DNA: TGTGCCACCAGCAGAGGACAGGGGGCTTCCTACGAGCAGTACTTC.

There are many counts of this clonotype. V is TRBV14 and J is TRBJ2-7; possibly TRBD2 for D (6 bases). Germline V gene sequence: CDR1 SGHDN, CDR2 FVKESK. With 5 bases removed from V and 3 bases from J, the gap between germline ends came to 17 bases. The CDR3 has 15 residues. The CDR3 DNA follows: TGTGCCAGCAGCATTTTGGGGGGAAGCCGCTACGAGCAGTACTTC. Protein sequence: CASSILGGSRYEQYF.

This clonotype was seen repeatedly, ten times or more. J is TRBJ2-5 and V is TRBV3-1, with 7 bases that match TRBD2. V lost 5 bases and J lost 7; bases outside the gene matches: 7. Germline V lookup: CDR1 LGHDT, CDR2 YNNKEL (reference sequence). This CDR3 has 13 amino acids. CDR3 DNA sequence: TGTGCCAGCAGCGGCCGGGGGGTTGGGACCCAGTACTTC. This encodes CASSGRGVGTQYF.

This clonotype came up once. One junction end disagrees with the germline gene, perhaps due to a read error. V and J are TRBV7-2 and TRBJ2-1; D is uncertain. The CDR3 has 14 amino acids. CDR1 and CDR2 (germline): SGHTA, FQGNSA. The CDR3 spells CAGRSSGNNNEQFF. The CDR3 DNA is TGTGCCGGCAGATCTAGTGGTAATAACAATGAGCAGTTCTTC.

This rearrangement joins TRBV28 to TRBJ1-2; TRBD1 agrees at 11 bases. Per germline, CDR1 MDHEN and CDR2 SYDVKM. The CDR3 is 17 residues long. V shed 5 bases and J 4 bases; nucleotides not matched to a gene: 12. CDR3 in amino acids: CASSLQLGQGVLYGYTF. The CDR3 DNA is TGTGCCAGCAGTCTTCAATTGGGACAGGGGGTACTCTATGGCTACACCTTC.

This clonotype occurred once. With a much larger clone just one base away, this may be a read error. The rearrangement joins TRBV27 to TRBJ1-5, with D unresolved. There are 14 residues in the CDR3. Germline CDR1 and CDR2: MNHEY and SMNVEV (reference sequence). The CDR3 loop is CACSTQNSNQPQHF. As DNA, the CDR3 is TGTGCCTGCAGTACACAGAATAGCAATCAGCCCCAGCATTTT.

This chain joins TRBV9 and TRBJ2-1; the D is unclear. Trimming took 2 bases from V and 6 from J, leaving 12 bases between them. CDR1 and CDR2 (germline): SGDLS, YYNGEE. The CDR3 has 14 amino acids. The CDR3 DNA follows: TGTGCCAGCAGCGTGGATTTGGCGAGCAATGAGCAGTTCTTC. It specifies CASSVDLASNEQFF.

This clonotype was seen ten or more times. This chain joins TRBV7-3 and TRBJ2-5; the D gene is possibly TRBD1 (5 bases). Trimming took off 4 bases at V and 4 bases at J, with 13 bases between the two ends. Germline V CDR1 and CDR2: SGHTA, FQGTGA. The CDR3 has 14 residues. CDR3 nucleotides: TGTGCCAGCAGCTCTGGGCCAGGGCGAGAGACCCAGTACTTC. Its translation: CASSSGPGRETQYF.

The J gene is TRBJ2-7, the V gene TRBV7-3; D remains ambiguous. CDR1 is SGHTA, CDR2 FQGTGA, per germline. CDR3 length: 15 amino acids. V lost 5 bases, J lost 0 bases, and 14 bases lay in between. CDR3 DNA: TGTGCCAGCAGCCCCCAATTTGGCCCCTCCTACGAGCAGTACTTC. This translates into CASSPQFGPSYEQYF.

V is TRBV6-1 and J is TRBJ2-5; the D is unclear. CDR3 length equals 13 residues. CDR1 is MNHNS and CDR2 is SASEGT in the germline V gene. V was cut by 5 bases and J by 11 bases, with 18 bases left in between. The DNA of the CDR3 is TGTGCCAGCAGTCGACTGGAGAGCAATGAGCAGTACTTC. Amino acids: CASSRLESNEQYF.

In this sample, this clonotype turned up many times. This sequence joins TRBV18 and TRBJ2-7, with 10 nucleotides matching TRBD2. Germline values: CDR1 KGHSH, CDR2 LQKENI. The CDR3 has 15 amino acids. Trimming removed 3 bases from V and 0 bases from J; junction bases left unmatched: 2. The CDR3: CASSPSSGGSYEQYF. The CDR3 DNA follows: TGTGCCAGCTCACCTTCTAGCGGGGGCTCCTACGAGCAGTACTTC.

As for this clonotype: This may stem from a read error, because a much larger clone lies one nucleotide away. In DNA, the CDR3 is TGTGCCAGCAGTTACCCCATCGGGACAGGGGTGTCAGGGGCCAACGTCCTGACTTTC. Translated: CASSYPIGTGVSGANVLTF. The chain combines TRBV6-2 or TRBV6-3 with TRBJ2-6; TRBD1 agrees at 10 bases. The germline V gene has CDR1 MNHEY and CDR2 SVGEGT. The junction had 11 bases not matched to a gene; V was cut back by 2 bases and J by 4 bases. The CDR3 has 19 residues.

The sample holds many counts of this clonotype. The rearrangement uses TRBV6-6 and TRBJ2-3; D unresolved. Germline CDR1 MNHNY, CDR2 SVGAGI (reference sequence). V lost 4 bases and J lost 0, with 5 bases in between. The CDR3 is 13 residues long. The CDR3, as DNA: TGTGCCAGCAGTTCCCCTAGCACAGATACGCAGTATTTT. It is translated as CASSSPSTDTQYF.

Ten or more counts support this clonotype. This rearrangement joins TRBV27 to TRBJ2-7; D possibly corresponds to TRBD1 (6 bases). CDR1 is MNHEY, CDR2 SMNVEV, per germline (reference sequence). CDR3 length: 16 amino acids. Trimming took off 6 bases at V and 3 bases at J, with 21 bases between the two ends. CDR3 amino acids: CASRITGTPYGYEQYF. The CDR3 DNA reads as TGTGCCAGCAGGATTACAGGGACCCCTTACGGCTACGAGCAGTACTTC.

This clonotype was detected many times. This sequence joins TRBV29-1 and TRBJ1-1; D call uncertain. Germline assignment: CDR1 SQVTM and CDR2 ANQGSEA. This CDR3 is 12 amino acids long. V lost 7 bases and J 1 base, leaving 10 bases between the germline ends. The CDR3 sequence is CSASTRNTEAFF. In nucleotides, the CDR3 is TGCAGCGCCAGCACCCGGAACACTGAAGCTTTCTTT.

CDR3 region: CASSKSYRASQPQHF. CDR3 in DNA: TGTGCCAGCAGCAAGAGTTACAGGGCAAGTCAGCCCCAGCATTTT. The genes are TRBV28 and TRBJ1-5, with D tentatively TRBD1 (6 bases). Trimming shortened V by 6 bases and J by 6 bases, and 18 bases separated the two germline ends. CDR3 length equals 15 residues. Germline V CDR1 and CDR2: MDHEN, SYDVKM.

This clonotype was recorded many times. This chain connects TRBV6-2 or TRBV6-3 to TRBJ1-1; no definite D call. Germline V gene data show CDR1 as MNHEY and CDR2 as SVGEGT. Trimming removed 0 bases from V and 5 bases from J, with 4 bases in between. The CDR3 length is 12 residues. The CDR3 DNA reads TGTGCCAGCAGTTACTCGGAAACTGAAGCTTTCTTT. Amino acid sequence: CASSYSETEAFF.

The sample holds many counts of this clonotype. The CDR3 protein is CASSPLGQTHNEQFF. The CDR3 region has the DNA TGTGCCAGCAGCCCACTTGGACAAACTCACAATGAGCAGTTCTTC. V is TRBV6-6 and J is TRBJ2-1, with D tentatively TRBD1 (5 bases). The germline CDR1 and CDR2 sequences are MNHNY and SVGAGI (reference sequence). The V and J ends lost 6 bases and 5 bases respectively, with 17 bases between them. The CDR3 is 15 residues long.

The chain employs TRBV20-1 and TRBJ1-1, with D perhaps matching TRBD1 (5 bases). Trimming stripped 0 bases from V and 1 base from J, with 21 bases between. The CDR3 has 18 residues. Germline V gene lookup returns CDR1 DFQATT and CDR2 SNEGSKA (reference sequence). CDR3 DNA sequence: TGCAGTGCTAGAGATCAGGGCTTCAGGCTCTCGGGGAACACTGAAGCTTTCTTT. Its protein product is CSARDQGFRLSGNTEAFF.

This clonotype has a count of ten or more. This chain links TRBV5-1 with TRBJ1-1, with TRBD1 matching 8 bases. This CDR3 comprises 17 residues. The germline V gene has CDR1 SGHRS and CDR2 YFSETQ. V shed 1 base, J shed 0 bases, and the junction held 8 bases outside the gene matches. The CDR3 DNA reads TGCGCCAGCAGCTTGCAGGGGGCGGTTTTTATGAACACTGAAGCTTTCTTT. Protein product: CASSLQGAVFMNTEAFF.

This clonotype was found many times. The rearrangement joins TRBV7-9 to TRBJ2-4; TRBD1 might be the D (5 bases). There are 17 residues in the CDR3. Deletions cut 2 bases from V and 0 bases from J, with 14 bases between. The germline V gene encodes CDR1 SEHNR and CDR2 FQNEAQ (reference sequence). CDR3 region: CASSLFSTGVAKNIQYF. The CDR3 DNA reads TGTGCCAGCAGCTTATTTAGTACAGGAGTAGCCAAAAACATTCAGTACTTC. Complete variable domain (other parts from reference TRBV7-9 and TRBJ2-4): DTGVSQNPRHKITKRGQNVTFRCDPISEHNRLYWYRQTLGQGPEFLTYFQNEAQLEKSRLLSDRFSAERPKGSFSTLEIQRTEQGDSAMYLCASSLFSTGVAKNIQYFGAGTRLSVL.